This is a list of T cell receptor beta chains from one sample in a study of blood T cell repertoires in COVID-19. Measured with immunoSEQ multiplex PCR; TCRdb has only the in-frame clones, and not every one. In the table there are 80,000 or so clones, about 82% of which are singletons. The source material was peripheral blood. The source of these receptors is a woman aged 55 to 70 with acute or convalescent COVID-19. The CDR3 runs from the conserved cysteine through the conserved F or W. A D gene is named only where the DNA matches it firmly. Some rows have no size entry. The others give once, few or many, or a class for an expanded clone.

d_call,clone_size,j_call,v_call,cdr3_nt,cdr3_aa
NA,NA,TRBJ2-2,TRBV24-1,TGTGCCACCAGTGACAGGGTGACCGGGGAGCTGTTTTTT,CATSDRVTGELFF
TRBD1,few,TRBJ1-6,TRBV5-1,TGCGCCAGCAGCTTGTTAGGGACAGAAAATTCACCCCTCCACTTT,CASSLLGTENSPLHF
TRBD2,once,TRBJ2-2,TRBV7-8,TGTGCCAGCAGCCCGGGACTAGACCGCGCGGAGCTGTTTTTT,CASSPGLDRAELFF
TRBD1,NA,TRBJ1-3,TRBV3-1/TRBV3-2,TGTGCCAGCAGCCTGGACAGGATCTCTGGAAACACCATATATTTT,CASSLDRISGNTIYF
NA,NA,TRBJ1-4,TRBV4-1,TGCGCCAGCAGCCAAGAGGGAGGGAATGATGAAAAACTGTTTTTT,CASSQEGGNDEKLFF
TRBD2,NA,TRBJ2-7,TRBV19,TGTGCCAGTAGTAGCCCGGGGGGGTCCTACGAGCAGTACTTC,CASSSPGGSYEQYF
NA,NA,TRBJ1-1,TRBV5-8,TGTGCCAGCAGCTTTCGGGGTGTGAACACTGAAGCTTTCTTT,CASSFRGVNTEAFF
TRBD1,NA,TRBJ1-4,TRBV5-1,TGCGCCAGCAGCTTGGATGGGACAGCAACTAATGAAAAACTGTTTTTT,CASSLDGTATNEKLFF
TRBD1,many,TRBJ1-2,TRBV29-1,TGCAGCGTGACCGGACAGGGAGGCGACTATGGCTACACCTTC,CSVTGQGGDYGYTF
NA,NA,TRBJ2-3,TRBV7-9,TGTGCCAGCAGCTCCTGGACTAGCACAGATACGCAGTATTTT,CASSSWTSTDTQYF
TRBD1,NA,TRBJ2-3,TRBV5-5,TGTGCCAGCAGCTTTCCGACAGGGCCCACAGATACGCAGTATTTT,CASSFPTGPTDTQYF
TRBD1,NA,TRBJ1-1,TRBV5-6,TGTGCCAGCAGCTTTGGACAGGAGCTTGAAGCTTTCTTT,CASSFGQELEAFF
NA,NA,TRBJ2-7,TRBV2,TGTGCCAGCAGTTTGAGTCGGACAGCTCCCTACGAGCAGTACTTC,CASSLSRTAPYEQYF
NA,NA,TRBJ1-1,TRBV30,TGTGCCTGGAGCGGAGTAAGCACTGAAGCTTTCTTT,CAWSGVSTEAFF
TRBD1,NA,TRBJ2-7,TRBV20-1,TGCAGTGCTAGTCAGGGGGCCTACGAGCAGTACTTC,CSASQGAYEQYF
NA,NA,TRBJ2-3,TRBV30,TGTGCCTGGAGTGTGCGGGGGCGCACAGATACGCAGTATTTT,CAWSVRGRTDTQYF
NA,NA,TRBJ1-2,TRBV3-1/TRBV3-2,TGTGCCAGCAGCCTCCGACAGGCGGCTGGTGGCTACACCTTC,CASSLRQAAGGYTF
NA,few,TRBJ2-1,TRBV7-2,TGTGCCAGCAGCTCGGACCGACTAGTTGAGCAGTTCTTC,CASSSDRLVEQFF
TRBD1,NA,TRBJ2-2,TRBV28,TGTGCCAGCAGTTTATTTTACAGGGGGGCCGGAGGCGGGGAGCTGTTTTTT,CASSLFYRGAGGGELFF
NA,few,TRBJ1-3,TRBV27,TGTGCCAGCAGTTTCCGGACACCTGGAAACACCATATATTTT,CASSFRTPGNTIYF
TRBD1,NA,TRBJ1-1,TRBV5-8,TGTGCCAGCAGCTTCACAGGGGGCACTGAAGCTTTCTTT,CASSFTGGTEAFF
NA,once,TRBJ1-1,TRBV10-1,TGCGCCAGCAGTGTCGGGATTCGGACTGAAGCTTTCTTT,CASSVGIRTEAFF
TRBD1,NA,TRBJ1-3,TRBV5-6,TGTGCCAGCAGCTATCTCACAGGGACAGGAAGAAACACCATATATTTT,CASSYLTGTGRNTIYF